A selection of T cell receptor beta chains follows, all from one sample in a study of T cells in Graves' hyperthyroidism and ophthalmopathy. TCRdb re-called the multiplex PCR reads through MiXCR, storing one row per CDR3 protein. The sample holds 600,000 or so distinct CDR3 sequences; 13% to 15% are singletons and the top ten take approximately 12%. Sequencing used blood. The receptors shown here come from a woman in her 50s with Graves' ophthalmopathy. CDR3s include the opening cysteine and the closing phenylalanine or tryptophan. The order of the fields is J gene, D gene, clone size, V gene, CDR3 protein, CDR3 DNA. A D gene is named only where the DNA matches it firmly. Size is omitted from some rows. Given values are once, few, many or a class for expanded clones.

>TRBJ2-3|NA|many|TRBV7-2
CASSLEGDSDTQYF
TGTGCCAGCAGCTTAGAGGGAGACTCAGATACGCAGTATTTT
>TRBJ2-3|NA|many|TRBV4-1
CASSPAGGRLTDTQYF
TGCGCCAGCAGCCCTGCAGGGGGGCGCTTAACAGATACGCAGTATTTT
>TRBJ1-1|NA|NA|TRBV5-1
CASSLGGTVAFF
TGCGCCAGCAGCTTGGGGGGGACTGTAGCTTTCTTT
>TRBJ2-6|TRBD2|NA|TRBV10-3
CASGLAGGIGANVLTF
TGTGCCAGCGGACTAGCGGGAGGTATTGGGGCCAACGTCCTGACTTTC
>TRBJ1-2|TRBD1|NA|TRBV28
CASSSGQGAQGGYTF
TGTGCCAGCAGTTCCGGACAGGGGGCGCAGGGTGGCTACACCTTC
>TRBJ2-7|NA|many|TRBV11-2
CASSTVQGSYEQYF
TGTGCCAGCAGCACGGTACAGGGATCCTACGAGCAGTACTTC
>TRBJ1-1|TRBD1|few|TRBV5-6
CASSKPTGPNTEAFF
TGTGCCAGCAGCAAACCGACAGGGCCAAACACTGAAGCTTTCTTT
>TRBJ2-1|NA|few|TRBV12-3/TRBV12-4
CASTSTGVSRGNEQFF
TGTGCCAGCACTTCCACCGGAGTTTCCAGGGGCAATGAGCAGTTCTTC
>TRBJ2-1|NA|NA|TRBV30
CAWTRGAGDVNEQFF
TGTGCCTGGACTCGGGGGGCGGGAGATGTCAATGAGCAGTTCTTC
>TRBJ1-1|NA|few|TRBV5-5
CASSLHPGPMNTEAFF
TGTGCCAGCAGCTTGCACCCGGGTCCAATGAACACTGAAGCTTTCTTT
>TRBJ2-1|NA|many|TRBV5-1
CASSLEGVRNNEQFF
TGCGCCAGCAGCTTAGAGGGAGTAAGGAACAATGAGCAGTTCTTC
>TRBJ2-1|TRBD2|many|TRBV7-2
CASSPGLAAGNEQFF
TGTGCCAGCAGCCCCGGACTAGCAGCGGGCAATGAGCAGTTCTTC
>TRBJ1-2|NA|NA|TRBV28
CASSSLGLGYTF
TGTGCCAGCAGTTCCCTGGGTCTGGGCTACACCTTC
>TRBJ1-4|NA|few|TRBV9
CASSVGGANEKLFF
TGTGCCAGCAGCGTCGGGGGTGCTAATGAAAAACTGTTTTTT
>TRBJ2-7|TRBD1|many|TRBV7-6
CASSLDTGGLVEQYF
TGTGCCAGCAGCTTAGATACAGGGGGTTTGGTCGAGCAGTACTTC
>TRBJ2-2|TRBD2|few|TRBV20-1
CSATPTLAGGTNTGELFF
TGCAGTGCTACTCCTACCCTAGCGGGAGGGACGAACACCGGGGAGCTGTTTTTT
>TRBJ2-1|NA|few|TRBV12-3/TRBV12-4
CASSLGGVVHNEQFF
TGTGCCAGCAGTTTAGGGGGGGTTGTGCACAATGAGCAGTTCTTC
>TRBJ2-2|NA|many|TRBV3-1
CASSPLAKTNTGELFF
TGTGCCAGCAGCCCCCTAGCGAAGACGAACACCGGGGAGCTGTTTTTT
>TRBJ2-1|NA|many|TRBV11-2
CASSLVRQAGGNNEQFF
TGTGCCAGCAGCTTAGTTAGGCAGGCCGGAGGGAACAATGAGCAGTTCTTC
>TRBJ1-1|NA|many|TRBV28
CASSSLPPNTEAFF
TGTGCCAGCAGTTCCCTTCCTCCGAACACTGAAGCTTTCTTT
>TRBJ1-2|NA|few|TRBV6-2/TRBV6-3
CASSYPIGHGYTF
TGTGCCAGCAGTTACCCGATAGGACATGGCTACACCTTC
>TRBJ2-3|TRBD1|few|TRBV5-1
CASSRTGSRDTQYF
TGCGCCAGCAGCCGGACAGGGAGTAGGGATACGCAGTATTTT
>TRBJ1-4|NA|few|TRBV6-1
CASSELIQVLATNEKLFF
TGTGCCAGCAGTGAGCTTATCCAGGTTTTAGCGACCAATGAAAAACTGTTTTTT
>TRBJ1-2|TRBD1|many|TRBV6-1
CASSYDPFRDRTF
TGTGCCAGCAGTTACGATCCATTTCGGGACAGAACCTTC
>TRBJ1-5|TRBD1|many|TRBV7-8
CASSLFTTGGQPQHF
TGTGCCAGCAGCTTATTTACGACAGGGGGTCAGCCCCAGCATTTT
>TRBJ2-7|TRBD1|NA|TRBV6-5
CASSYSGDRAGEQYF
TGTGCCAGCAGTTACTCGGGGGACAGGGCGGGGGAGCAGTACTTC
>TRBJ1-1|TRBD1|many|TRBV5-1
CASSFRDRGSNTEAFF
TGCGCCAGCAGCTTCCGGGACAGGGGATCGAACACTGAAGCTTTCTTT
>TRBJ2-3|TRBD2|many|TRBV2
CARGGSRTDTQYF
TGTGCCAGGGGCGGGAGTCGTACAGATACGCAGTATTTT
>TRBJ2-1|NA|NA|TRBV7-9
CASSPLDLLIYNEQFF
TGTGCCAGCAGCCCACTCGACCTCTTAATTTACAATGAGCAGTTCTTC
>TRBJ2-7|TRBD1|many|TRBV5-1
CASSLDRSNEQYF
TGCGCCAGCAGCCTGGACAGGTCCAACGAGCAGTACTTC
>TRBJ2-3|NA|many|TRBV12-3/TRBV12-4
CASSGGVDTQYF
TGTGCCAGCAGTGGCGGAGTGGATACGCAGTATTTT
>TRBJ1-1|NA|many|TRBV5-1
CASSFAGEGAEAFF
TGCGCCAGCAGCTTTGCGGGGGAAGGGGCTGAAGCTTTCTTT
>TRBJ2-3|NA|many|TRBV28
CASSGPGSPEADTQYF
TGTGCCAGCAGTGGCCCGGGGAGCCCCGAGGCAGATACGCAGTATTTT
>TRBJ1-4|NA|NA|TRBV28
CASRMGGDNEKLFF
TGTGCCAGCAGAATGGGCGGCGATAATGAAAAACTGTTTTTT
>TRBJ2-2|TRBD2|many|TRBV20-1
CSAKKLGLADHTGELFF
TGCAGTGCTAAGAAACTGGGACTAGCGGACCACACCGGGGAGCTGTTTTTT
>TRBJ2-3|NA|once|TRBV27
CASSLLGLEADTQYF
TGTGCCAGCAGTTTATTGGGTCTCGAGGCAGATACGCAGTATTTT
>TRBJ2-1|NA|many|TRBV11-3
CASSLSAGIEQFF
TGTGCCAGCAGCTTAAGTGCAGGGATCGAGCAGTTCTTC
>TRBJ1-4|NA|many|TRBV7-8
CASSPSVGGRENEKLFF
TGTGCCAGCAGCCCTTCCGTGGGTGGCAGAGAGAATGAAAAACTGTTTTTT
>TRBJ2-5|NA|many|TRBV20-1
CSAKPDLSVETQYF
TGCAGTGCTAAGCCTGACCTTTCTGTAGAGACCCAGTACTTC
>TRBJ1-4|NA|few|TRBV7-9
CTSSLGEKLFF
TGTACCAGCAGCTTAGGTGAAAAACTGTTTTTT
>TRBJ2-1|NA|few|TRBV7-9
CASSSPRDINNEQFF
TGTGCCAGCAGCTCCCCCCGGGACATCAACAATGAGCAGTTCTTC
>TRBJ2-7|TRBD1|once|TRBV28
CASSPRTGGNEQYF
TGTGCCAGCAGTCCTCGGACAGGGGGCAACGAGCAGTACTTC
>TRBJ2-1|NA|many|TRBV24-1
CAIYTRSYNEQFF
TGTGCCATATACACCCGCTCCTACAATGAGCAGTTCTTC
>TRBJ2-5|NA|many|TRBV11-3
CASSPAYYQETQYF
TGTGCCAGCAGCCCCGCTTACTACCAAGAGACCCAGTACTTC
>TRBJ2-3|NA|few|TRBV4-1
CASSQGGRGTDTQYF
TGCGCCAGCAGCCAAGGAGGAAGGGGCACAGATACGCAGTATTTT
>TRBJ1-3|NA|NA|TRBV20-1
CSASNPGASGNTIYF
TGCAGTGCTAGTAATCCAGGGGCCTCTGGAAACACCATATATTTT
>TRBJ1-1|TRBD1|many|TRBV28
CASSLTAGGFKAFF
TGTGCCAGCAGTTTAACCGCAGGGGGGTTTAAAGCTTTCTTT
>TRBJ2-1|TRBD2|many|TRBV7-3
CASSNSGSSYNEQFF
TGTGCCAGCAGCAATAGCGGGAGTTCCTACAATGAGCAGTTCTTC
>TRBJ2-4|TRBD1|many|TRBV2
CASSTGTGDIQYF
TGTGCCAGCAGTACCGGGACAGGCGACATTCAGTACTTC
>TRBJ1-5|NA|NA|TRBV27
CASREPGGGNQPQHF
TGTGCCAGTCGGGAACCGGGTGGAGGCAATCAGCCCCAGCATTTT
>TRBJ2-1|TRBD2|many|TRBV7-2
CASSLVSSGGYNEQFF
TGTGCCAGCAGCTTAGTGTCTAGCGGGGGTTACAATGAGCAGTTCTTC
>TRBJ2-1|TRBD2|many|TRBV3-1
CASSQEFGTSGYNEQFF
TGTGCCAGCAGCCAAGAATTCGGGACTAGCGGCTACAATGAGCAGTTCTTC
>TRBJ2-7|NA|few|TRBV15
CATSPLIPTTYEQYF
TGTGCCACCAGCCCACTGATCCCTACGACCTACGAGCAGTACTTC
>TRBJ2-5|TRBD2|NA|TRBV28
CASSWGALAGRETQYF
TGTGCCAGCAGCTGGGGGGCGCTAGCGGGACGAGAGACCCAGTACTTC
>TRBJ2-1|NA|few|TRBV7-8
CASSPEQFNEQFF
TGTGCCAGCAGCCCGGAACAGTTTAATGAGCAGTTCTTC
>TRBJ1-2|NA|few|TRBV20-1
CSARDPTGLRYGYTF
TGCAGTGCTAGAGATCCGACAGGTCTTCGCTATGGCTACACCTTC
>TRBJ2-1|NA|many|TRBV30
CAWSGVSSYNEQFF
TGTGCCTGGAGTGGGGTAAGCTCCTACAATGAGCAGTTCTTC
>TRBJ2-5|TRBD1|NA|TRBV27
CASSLPFKGAGVHF
TGTGCCAGCAGTTTACCGTTTAAGGGGGCAGGGGTACACTTC
>TRBJ1-5|NA|many|TRBV30
CAWSVSGVQPQHF
TGTGCCTGGAGTGTATCCGGGGTTCAGCCCCAGCATTTT